The 24 T cell receptor beta chains in this list originate from one sample, sequenced in a study of cytomegalovirus exposure and HLA in healthy donors. 60 Vbeta and 13 Jbeta primers were used in PCR. TCRdb's table, derived via immunoSEQ multiplex PCR, lists solely in-frame clones and lacks some. The table includes 95,000 to 150,000 clones, over 60% detected once. The material sequenced was PBMCs. These receptors all stem from a man aged 60 to 69 in good health and CMV-seropositive.

This chain links TRBV5-4 with TRBJ2-1; TRBD2 matches 10 bases. J lost 3 bases, V lost 7 bases, and 4 bases had no gene match. CDR1 is SGHNT, CDR2 YYREEE, per germline (reference sequence). The CDR3 extends over 14 amino acids. The CDR3 nucleotides are TGTGCCAGCCTGGTAGCGGGGGGCTACAATGAGCAGTTCTTC. Translating gives CASLVAGGYNEQFF.

The rearrangement joins TRBV14 to TRBJ2-1; D uncertain. CDR1 and CDR2 from the germline V gene are SGHDN and FVKESK. This CDR3 comprises 15 residues. With 4 bases removed from V and 9 bases from J, the gap between germline ends came to 19 bases. Here the CDR3 reads CASSLQTSTWAEQFF. Here the CDR3 DNA reads TGTGCCAGCAGCCTCCAAACTTCAACTTGGGCTGAGCAGTTCTTC.

The chain carries TRBV27 and TRBJ2-7, with D maybe TRBD1 (7 bases). The CDR3 sequence is 12 residues long. V lost 10 bases and J lost 3, with 13 bases in between. The V gene's germline CDR1 is MNHEY and CDR2 SMNVEV (reference sequence). The CDR3 DNA reads as TGTGCCACCTCCCAGGGGGGCTACGAGCAGTACTTC. Amino acids: CATSQGGYEQYF.

The V and J genes are TRBV30 and TRBJ1-4; TRBD1 matches 8 bases. Germline CDR1 GTSNPN, CDR2 SVGIG (reference sequence). CDR3 length: 16 residues. J was trimmed by 1 base and V by 3 bases; bases with no gene match: 7. The CDR3 sequence is CAWSGQGLVTNEKLFF. DNA of the CDR3: TGTGCCTGGAGCGGACAGGGTTTGGTAACTAATGAAAAACTGTTTTTT. The entire variable domain, with the rest obtained from reference TRBV30 and TRBJ1-4, is as follows: SQTIHQWPATLVQPVGSPLSLECTVEGTSNPNLYWYRQAAGRGLQLLFYSVGIGQISSEVPQNLSASRPQDRQFILSSKKLLLSDSGFYLCAWSGQGLVTNEKLFFGSGTQLSVL.

This clone appeared once. CDR3 amino acids: CASSGSVRGWEKLFF. Here the CDR3 DNA reads TGTGCCAGCAGTGGATCGGTGCGGGGGTGGGAAAAACTGTTTTTT. This chain uses TRBV2 with TRBJ1-4, with a weak D call TRBD1 (5 bases). The CDR3 extends over 15 amino acids. Germline-derived CDR1 and CDR2 are SNHLY and FYNNEI. Trimming pared 4 bases from V and 8 bases from J, leaving 17 bases between.

By sample share, this clone is medium-sized. This rearrangement joins TRBV2 to TRBJ1-1; D gene uncertain. Germline CDR1 SNHLY, CDR2 FYNNEI. CDR3 length: 13 residues. Trimming stripped 10 bases from V and 2 bases from J, with 14 bases between. In DNA form, the CDR3 reads TGTGCCACCGCCACGAGCGTCAACACTGAAGCTTTCTTT. Encoded protein: CATATSVNTEAFF. Drawing the rest from reference TRBV2 and TRBJ1-1, the complete variable domain is EPEVTQTPSHQVTQMGQEVILRCVPISNHLYFYWYRQILGQKVEFLVSFYNNEISEKSEIFDDQFSVERPDGSNFTLKIRSTKLEDSAMYFCATATSVNTEAFFGQGTRLTVV.

This clone was detected only a few times. The germline gene is not matched at one end of the junction; a read error may be the cause. The chain carries TRBV7-7 and TRBJ1-3, with a weak D call TRBD1 (6 bases). Germline V CDR1 and CDR2: SSHAT, FNYEAQ (reference sequence). The CDR3 loop spans 15 amino acids. The CDR3 DNA reads TGTGCTAGCAGCCGTACGCAGGGGTTTGGAAACACCATATATTTT. Translation: CASSRTQGFGNTIYF.

The chain carries TRBV30 and TRBJ2-1, with D perhaps TRBD1 (5 bases). V lost 2 bases, J lost 3 bases, and 14 bases lay in between. The CDR3 sequence is 15 residues long. CDR1 and CDR2 (germline): GTSNPN, SVGIG (reference sequence). CDR3 region: CAWSHKIQGYNEQFF. The CDR3 coding sequence is TGTGCCTGGAGTCACAAGATCCAGGGCTACAATGAGCAGTTCTTC.

The V and J genes are TRBV5-1 and TRBJ1-1; D possibly corresponds to TRBD1 (6 bases). Trimming cost V 4 bases and J 5 bases, with 24 bases left between them. Germline V gene data show CDR1 as SGHRS and CDR2 as YFSETQ. This CDR3 is 17 amino acids long. The CDR3 reads CASSTRPLRGVVTEAFF. CDR3 nucleotides: TGCGCCAGCAGCACGAGGCCCCTCAGGGGAGTAGTAACTGAAGCTTTCTTT.

This chain joins TRBV19 and TRBJ1-2; D gene unclear. Germline V gene data show CDR1 as LNHDA and CDR2 as SQIVND (reference sequence). The CDR3 covers 15 residues. V lost 0 bases, J lost 5 bases, and 13 bases lay in between. CDR3 region: CASSIDGPRRYGYTF. CDR3 DNA: TGTGCCAGTAGTATAGATGGGCCAAGGAGGTATGGCTACACCTTC.

J is TRBJ1-2 and V is TRBV2; TRBD1 is a possible D gene (5 bases). V dropped 1 base and J dropped 2 bases, with 14 bases sitting between them. This CDR3 contains 16 residues. Per germline, CDR1 SNHLY and CDR2 FYNNEI. The CDR3 region is CASSEVQGTLNYGYTF. CDR3 sequence (DNA): TGTGCCAGCAGTGAAGTCCAGGGCACCCTCAACTATGGCTACACCTTC.

V gene TRBV25-1 combines with J gene TRBJ1-5, with 7 bases matching TRBD1. V shed 7 bases, J shed 3 bases, and the junction held 3 bases outside the gene matches. CDR1 and CDR2 from the germline V gene are MGHDK and SYGVNS. CDR3 length: 13 amino acids. The CDR3 DNA reads TGTGCCAGCACACAGGGGCCCAATCAGCCCCAGCATTTT. Its translation is CASTQGPNQPQHF. The full variable domain, its missing parts supplied by reference TRBV25-1 and TRBJ1-5, is EADIYQTPRYLVIGTGKKITLECSQTMGHDKMYWYQQDPGMELHLIHYSYGVNSTEKGDLSSESTVSRIRTEHFPLTLESARPSHTSQYLCASTQGPNQPQHFGDGTRLSIL.

The chain combines TRBV28 with TRBJ2-7; D is undetermined. The CDR3 spans 14 residues. V lost 3 bases and J 1 base, leaving 10 bases between the germline ends. Germline lookup yields CDR1 MDHEN and CDR2 SYDVKM. CDR3 bases: TGTGCCAGCAGTTTTATGATCCAGTCCTACGAGCAGTACTTC. Translating it yields CASSFMIQSYEQYF.

This sequence joins TRBV7-6 and TRBJ2-5; D is uncertain. Per the germline V gene, CDR1 is SGHVS and CDR2 is FNYEAQ. This CDR3 has 13 residues. V shed 2 bases and J shed 4 bases, with 8 bases lying between them. CDR3: CASSLPSRETQYF. In nucleotides, the CDR3 is TGTGCCAGCAGCTTACCCTCCAGAGAGACCCAGTACTTC.

The V call is TRBV6-5, the J call TRBJ2-3; the match to TRBD2 covers 8 bases. The CDR3 covers 16 residues. V was pared by 3 bases and J by 0 bases, with 5 bases of the junction left unmatched. Germline values: CDR1 MNHEY, CDR2 SVGAGI. CDR3 DNA sequence: TGTGCCAGCAGTTATAACTTAGCGGGGAGCACAGATACGCAGTATTTT. It encodes CASSYNLAGSTDTQYF.

The chain recombines TRBV19 with TRBJ1-3; D is ambiguous. The CDR3 runs 12 residues. Trimming stripped 8 bases from V and 4 bases from J, with 9 bases between. CDR1 and CDR2 from the germline V gene are LNHDA and SQIVND (reference sequence). The CDR3 loop reads CASRLSGNTIYF. The CDR3 DNA is TGTGCCAGTCGTCTCTCGGGAAACACCATATATTTT.

The V and J genes are TRBV21-1 and TRBJ2-5; the listed D gene, TRBD2, was not tested against the DNA. TRBV21-1 counts as a pseudogene. CDR3 size: 14 residues. CDR3 amino acids: CASSKGGRIETQYF. CDR3 sequence (DNA): TGTGCCAGCAGCAAAGGGGGGAGGATAGAGACCCAGTACTTC.

The J gene is TRBJ1-5, the V gene TRBV21-1; the table's D call of TRBD1 was not tested on the DNA. TRBV21-1 is noted as a pseudogene. The CDR3 loop spans 16 amino acids. The CDR3 sequence is CASSKPGGRGNQPQHF. The CDR3 nucleotides are TGTGCCAGCAGCAAGCCAGGGGGGAGAGGCAATCAGCCCCAGCATTTT.

This clone showed up just once. The J gene is TRBJ2-5, the V gene TRBV2, with a weak D call TRBD2 (5 bases). The CDR3 is made up of 14 amino acids. The germline V gene encodes CDR1 SNHLY and CDR2 FYNNEI. Trimming removed 2 bases from V and 5 bases from J, with 12 bases in between. The CDR3 nucleotides read TGTGCCAGCAGTGAAAGGCTAGCCTTGGAGACCCAGTACTTC. Its translation is CASSERLALETQYF.

The chain has TRBV11-2 and TRBJ2-2; D may be TRBD1 (6 bases). Between the trimmed V and J ends, which lost 3 bases and 5 bases, there was a span of 13 bases. CDR3 length: 15 amino acids. Germline CDR1 and CDR2: SGHAT and FQNNGV. The CDR3: CASSFRGSRTGELFF. The CDR3 region has the DNA TGTGCCAGCAGCTTCAGGGGCTCAAGGACCGGGGAGCTGTTTTTT.

The chain combines TRBV7-2 with TRBJ1-1; 9 bases are shared with TRBD1. Germline V gene lookup returns CDR1 SGHTA and CDR2 FQGNSA. This CDR3 is 13 amino acids long. Trimming removed 2 bases from V and 11 bases from J; junction bases left unmatched: 6. The CDR3 here is CASSLPTGGEAFF. As DNA, the CDR3 is TGTGCCAGCAGCTTACCAACAGGGGGCGAGGCTTTCTTT.

This clone was recorded once. The J gene is TRBJ2-5, the V gene TRBV27; no reliable D call. The germline CDR1 and CDR2 sequences are MNHEY and SMNVEV (reference sequence). The CDR3 consists of 13 residues. Trimming shortened V by 3 bases and J by 2 bases, and 7 bases separated the two germline ends. In DNA, the CDR3 is TGTGCCAGCAGTTTTCGCCGGCAAGAGACCCAGTACTTC. Its protein is CASSFRRQETQYF.

The chain recombines TRBV18 with TRBJ1-2, with 10 bases identical to TRBD1. CDR3 size: 19 residues. Germline V gene lookup returns CDR1 KGHSH and CDR2 LQKENI. V trimming: 2 bases; J trimming: 0 bases; junction bases outside the gene matches: 12. CDR3 bases: TGTGCCAGCTCACCAGTCGCTCCCGGGACAGGGGTTGCTAACTATGGCTACACCTTC. Protein sequence: CASSPVAPGTGVANYGYTF.

The chain carries TRBV6-5 and TRBJ2-7; no reliable D call. The germline CDR1 and CDR2 sequences are MNHEY and SVGAGI. The CDR3 covers 13 residues. V was shortened by 2 bases and J by 6 bases, with 11 bases between the two germline ends. The CDR3 nucleotides read TGTGCCAGCAGTTACCCCCTGGGCCGCGAGCAGTACTTC. Its translation: CASSYPLGREQYF.